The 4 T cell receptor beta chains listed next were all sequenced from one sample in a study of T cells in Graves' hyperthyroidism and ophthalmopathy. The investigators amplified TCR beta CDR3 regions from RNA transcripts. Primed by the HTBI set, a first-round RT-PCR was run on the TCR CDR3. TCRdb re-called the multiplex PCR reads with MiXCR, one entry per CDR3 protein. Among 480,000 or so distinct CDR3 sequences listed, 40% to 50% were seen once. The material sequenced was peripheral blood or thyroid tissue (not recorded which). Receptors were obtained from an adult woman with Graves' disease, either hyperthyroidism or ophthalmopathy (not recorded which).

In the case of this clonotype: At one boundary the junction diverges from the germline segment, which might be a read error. CDR3 region: CACSEQETQYF. CDR3 DNA: TGTGCCTGCAGTGAACAAGAGACCCAGTACTTC. The chain recombines TRBV2 with TRBJ2-5, with D hard to call. Per the germline V gene, CDR1 is SNHLY and CDR2 is FYNNEI. The CDR3 has 11 amino acids.

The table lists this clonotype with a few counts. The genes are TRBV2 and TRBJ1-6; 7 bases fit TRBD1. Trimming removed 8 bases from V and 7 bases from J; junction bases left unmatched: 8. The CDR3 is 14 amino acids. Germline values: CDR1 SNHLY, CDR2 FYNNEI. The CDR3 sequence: CASSRDRLNSPLHF. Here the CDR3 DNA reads TGTGCCAGCTCCCGGGACAGACTCAATTCACCCCTCCACTTT.

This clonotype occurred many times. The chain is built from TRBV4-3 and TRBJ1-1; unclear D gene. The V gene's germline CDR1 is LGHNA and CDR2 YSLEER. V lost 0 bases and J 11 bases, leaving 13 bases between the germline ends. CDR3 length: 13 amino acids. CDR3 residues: CASSQEIGVYAFF. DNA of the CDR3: TGCGCCAGCAGCCAAGAGATCGGGGTATACGCTTTCTTT.

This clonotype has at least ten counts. The DNA for the CDR3 is TGCAGCGTTGCCCAAGGGGCAGGGTATGAAAAACTGTTTTTT. Protein sequence: CSVAQGAGYEKLFF. The gene calls are TRBV29-1 and TRBJ1-4, with D tentatively TRBD1 (5 bases). The CDR3 has 14 amino acids. V was cut by 4 bases and J by 6 bases, with 15 bases left in between. Per the germline V gene, CDR1 is SQVTM and CDR2 is ANQGSEA.